This TCR beta chain was observed in a study of T cells in Graves' hyperthyroidism and ophthalmopathy. Germline lookup yields CDR1 SGHRS and CDR2 YFSETQ. This CDR3 is 13 amino acids long. The V end was cut by 4 bases, the J end by 5 bases, with 13 bases between. Amplification of TCR beta CDR3 regions was performed using RNA transcripts as template. RT-PCR in the first round (using the HTBI primer set) targeted the TCR CDR3. TCRdb independently ran MiXCR on the multiplex PCR reads; one entry per CDR3 protein. Here the sample spans a few hundred thousand distinct CDR3 sequences, 15% to 19% being singletons. This clonotype was picked up many times.

The sample was blood. The V gene is TRBV5-1, the J gene TRBJ2-7; D may match TRBD1 or TRBD2 (5 bases each). The sequence derives from a woman under 40 with Graves' hyperthyroidism. CDR3 in DNA: TGCGCCAGCAGCCCGGGGACCTCGGACGAGCAGTACTTC. It encodes CASSPGTSDEQYF.